What follows are 19 T cell receptor beta chains derived from one specimen sequenced in a study of shared clonotypes between healthy human individuals. Sequencing was performed with immunoSEQ multiplex PCR; in TCRdb, only in-frame clones are kept and a portion is missing. In the table there are over a million clones, around 97% of which are singletons. The sequenced material came from naive CD4+ T cells sorted from blood. Indicated subset: CD45RA+ positively selected. Receptors originate from a man aged 25-45 years in good health.

With regard to this clone: Additional DNA sequences in this sample encode the identical CDR3. The rearrangement uses TRBV9 and TRBJ2-3, with no clear D. The CDR3 runs to 15 residues. The V and J ends lost 0 bases and 1 base respectively, with 9 bases between them. Germline V gives CDR1 SGDLS, CDR2 YYNGEE. CDR3 nucleotides: TGTGCCAGCAGCGTAGAAGGGTCGCGCACAGATACGCAGTATTTT. Amino acid sequence: CASSVEGSRTDTQYF.

This clone was observed a single time. The rearrangement joins TRBV10-3 to TRBJ2-7, with 9 bases lining up with TRBD1. The CDR3 contains 15 residues. The germline gives CDR1 ENHRY, CDR2 SYGVKD. V was clipped by 6 bases and J by 0 bases; unmatched bases: 6. CDR3 in amino acids: CAIRSGTGSSYEQYF. The CDR3 DNA is TGTGCCATCAGGTCCGGGACAGGGAGCTCCTACGAGCAGTACTTC.

Worth noting for this clone: At the DNA level, this CDR3 is encoded by other sequences in the same sample as well. This chain links TRBV28 with TRBJ2-5; TRBD1 is a possible D gene (5 bases). V shed 6 bases and J shed 2 bases, with 7 bases lying between them. Germline V gene sequence: CDR1 MDHEN, CDR2 SYDVKM. This CDR3 is 12 amino acids long. The CDR3 protein is CASRGPQETQYF. As DNA, the CDR3 is TGTGCCAGCAGGGGGCCTCAAGAGACCCAGTACTTC. The full variable domain, its missing parts supplied by reference TRBV28 and TRBJ2-5, is DVKVTQSSRYLVKRTGEKVFLECVQDMDHENMFWYRQDPGLGLRLIYFSYDVKMKEKGDIPEGYSVSREKKERFSLILESASTNQTSMYLCASRGPQETQYFGPGTRLLVL.

The chain uses TRBV4-3 and TRBJ2-7; D is ambiguous. CDR1 is LGHNA, CDR2 YSLEER, per germline. The CDR3 is 15 amino acids. Trimming took 0 bases from V and 3 from J, leaving 12 bases between them. CDR3 protein: CASSQDLQTFYEQYF. CDR3 DNA: TGCGCCAGCAGCCAAGATTTGCAGACTTTCTACGAGCAGTACTTC.

This clone has only one observation. Different DNA sequences within this sample yield the same CDR3. The J gene is TRBJ2-5, the V gene TRBV2, with a tentative D call TRBD2 (6 bases). The CDR3 runs to 12 residues. Trimming took off 7 bases at V and 2 bases at J, with 8 bases between the two ends. Germline CDR1 and CDR2: SNHLY and FYNNEI. In nucleotides, the CDR3 is TGTGCCAGCACGGGGGATCAAGAGACCCAGTACTTC. This gives the protein CASTGDQETQYF. The complete variable domain, with remaining parts taken from reference TRBV2 and TRBJ2-5, reads EPEVTQTPSHQVTQMGQEVILRCVPISNHLYFYWYRQILGQKVEFLVSFYNNEISEKSEIFDDQFSVERPDGSNFTLKIRSTKLEDSAMYFCASTGDQETQYFGPGTRLLVL.

In the case of this clone: Additional DNA sequences in this sample encode the identical CDR3. The rearrangement joins TRBV5-1 to TRBJ1-2; perhaps TRBD1 as D (5 bases). The CDR3 has 12 residues. Trimming shortened V by 0 bases and J by 6 bases, and 6 bases separated the two germline ends. The germline V gene has CDR1 SGHRS and CDR2 YFSETQ. This CDR3 is CASSLGGDGYTF. The CDR3 DNA sequence: TGCGCCAGCAGCTTGGGGGGCGATGGCTACACCTTC.

DNA for the CDR3: TGTGCCAGCACCCTTAGCGGGGTAGGTGAAAAACTGTTTTTT. Residues: CASTLSGVGEKLFF. The gene calls are TRBV5-6 and TRBJ1-4, with D unresolved. V lost 6 bases, J lost 7 bases, and 16 bases lay in between. This CDR3 spans 14 amino acids. CDR1 SGHDT and CDR2 YYEEEE come from the germline V gene. Filled out from reference TRBV5-6 and TRBJ1-4, the complete variable domain reads DAGVTQSPTHLIKTRGQQVTLRCSPKSGHDTVSWYQQALGQGPQFIFQYYEEEERQRGNFPDRFSGHQFPNYSSELNVNALLLGDSALYLCASTLSGVGEKLFFGSGTQLSVL.

The chain employs TRBV5-6 and TRBJ2-7; 9 bases are a match to TRBD1. The CDR3 is 15 residues long. The junction had 12 bases not matched to a gene; V was cut back by 4 bases and J by 7 bases. The germline V gene encodes CDR1 SGHDT and CDR2 YYEEEE. The CDR3 protein is CASSGWTGEFGEQYF. The CDR3 coding sequence is TGTGCCAGCAGCGGCTGGACAGGGGAGTTTGGGGAGCAGTACTTC.

The rearrangement links TRBV6-1 to TRBJ2-6; no firm D call. Germline lookup yields CDR1 MNHNS and CDR2 SASEGT. Between the trimmed V and J ends, which lost 6 bases and 2 bases, there was a span of 8 bases. CDR3 length: 14 amino acids. The CDR3 bases are TGTGCCAGCAGAGGAGACACTGGGGCCAACGTCCTGACTTTC. This gives the protein CASRGDTGANVLTF.

About this clone itself: The same CDR3 can be traced to other DNA sequences in this sample. The chain uses TRBV18 and TRBJ2-7, with a possible D match to TRBD1 (6 bases). V lost 4 bases and J 2 bases, leaving 9 bases between the germline ends. The CDR3 has 13 amino acids. Germline values: CDR1 KGHSH, CDR2 LQKENI. Written as DNA, the CDR3 is TGTGCCAGCTCACGAGACAGGACCTACGAGCAGTACTTC. It translates to CASSRDRTYEQYF.

The J gene is TRBJ2-7, the V gene TRBV28; the D is unclear. The germline V gene has CDR1 MDHEN and CDR2 SYDVKM. Trimming removed 3 bases from V and 7 bases from J, with 10 bases in between. The CDR3 extends over 12 amino acids. DNA for the CDR3: TGTGCCAGCAGTTTCGGCAGCATGGAGCAGTACTTC. Translation gives CASSFGSMEQYF.

The J gene is TRBJ2-2, the V gene TRBV7-3, with TRBD2 identical over 8 bases. Trimming cost V 5 bases and J 0 bases; bases outside gene matches: 11. The CDR3 has 18 residues. The germline gives CDR1 SGHTA, CDR2 FQGTGA. CDR3 in amino acids: CASSPSVMGLANTGELFF. In DNA, the CDR3 is TGTGCCAGCAGCCCGAGCGTGATGGGACTAGCGAACACCGGGGAGCTGTTTTTT.

This rearrangement joins TRBV14 to TRBJ2-7, with 9 bases lining up with TRBD2. V gave up 4 bases and J gave up 3 bases; unmatched junction bases: 4. Germline lookup yields CDR1 SGHDN and CDR2 FVKESK. The CDR3 consists of 14 residues. CDR3 sequence (DNA): TGTGCCAGCAGCCGAGAACTAGCGGGCTACGAGCAGTACTTC. Encoded protein: CASSRELAGYEQYF.

This sequence joins TRBV5-6 and TRBJ2-1; 10 positions match TRBD1. V shed 5 bases, J shed 5 bases, and the junction held 13 bases outside the gene matches. The CDR3 spans 17 residues. CDR1 and CDR2 (germline): SGHDT, YYEEEE. The CDR3 spells CASRTSRPGTGDNEQFF. Here the CDR3 DNA reads TGTGCCAGCAGGACCTCCCGCCCGGGGACAGGGGACAATGAGCAGTTCTTC.

V is TRBV5-5 and J is TRBJ2-1; D is ambiguous. Germline V lookup: CDR1 SGHKS, CDR2 YYEKEE (reference sequence). The V end lost 0 bases, the J end lost 5 bases, and 6 bases lay between the germline ends. The CDR3 has 13 amino acids. In DNA, the CDR3 is TGTGCCAGCAGCTTGGGGCCTGACAATGAGCAGTTCTTC. Its protein product is CASSLGPDNEQFF.

The rearrangement links TRBV28 to TRBJ2-3; 8 nucleotides align to TRBD2. This CDR3 is 16 amino acids long. V dropped 6 bases and J dropped 2; count of bases not matched to a gene: 10. Germline V CDR1 and CDR2: MDHEN, SYDVKM. CDR3 region: CASRPGGTHYTDTQYF. In DNA form, the CDR3 reads TGTGCCAGCAGACCGGGGGGGACTCATTACACAGATACGCAGTATTTT. The whole variable domain, remainder taken from reference TRBV28 and TRBJ2-3, is DVKVTQSSRYLVKRTGEKVFLECVQDMDHENMFWYRQDPGLGLRLIYFSYDVKMKEKGDIPEGYSVSREKKERFSLILESASTNQTSMYLCASRPGGTHYTDTQYFGPGTRLTVL.

The CDR3 region has the DNA TGTGCCTGGAGTCGATTGGGAGGCTACACCTTC. Translating it yields CAWSRLGGYTF. The V and J genes are TRBV30 and TRBJ1-2; D is unclear. The CDR3 loop spans 11 amino acids. Germline loops: CDR1 GTSNPN, CDR2 SVGIG (reference sequence). Deletions cut 2 bases from V and 8 bases from J, with 9 bases between.

The chain's CDR3 is CASSHDGSGANVLTF. CDR3 sequence (DNA): TGTGCCAGCAGCCATGACGGCTCTGGGGCCAACGTCCTGACTTTC. The rearrangement joins TRBV16 to TRBJ2-6; no reliable D call. CDR3 length equals 15 residues. In germline, CDR1 is KGHSY, CDR2 FQNENV. Trimming stripped 3 bases from V and 0 bases from J, with 6 bases between.

The chain carries TRBV30 and TRBJ2-7; tentative D call: TRBD2 (5 bases). The germline V and J ends were trimmed by 8 bases and 2 bases, with 19 bases remaining between them. The CDR3 covers 14 residues. Looked up from germline, CDR1 is GTSNPN and CDR2 is SVGIG (reference sequence). In nucleotides, the CDR3 is TGTGCCGCTCTTGGGGAGCCAGTTACCTACGAGCAGTACTTC. It translates to CAALGEPVTYEQYF.